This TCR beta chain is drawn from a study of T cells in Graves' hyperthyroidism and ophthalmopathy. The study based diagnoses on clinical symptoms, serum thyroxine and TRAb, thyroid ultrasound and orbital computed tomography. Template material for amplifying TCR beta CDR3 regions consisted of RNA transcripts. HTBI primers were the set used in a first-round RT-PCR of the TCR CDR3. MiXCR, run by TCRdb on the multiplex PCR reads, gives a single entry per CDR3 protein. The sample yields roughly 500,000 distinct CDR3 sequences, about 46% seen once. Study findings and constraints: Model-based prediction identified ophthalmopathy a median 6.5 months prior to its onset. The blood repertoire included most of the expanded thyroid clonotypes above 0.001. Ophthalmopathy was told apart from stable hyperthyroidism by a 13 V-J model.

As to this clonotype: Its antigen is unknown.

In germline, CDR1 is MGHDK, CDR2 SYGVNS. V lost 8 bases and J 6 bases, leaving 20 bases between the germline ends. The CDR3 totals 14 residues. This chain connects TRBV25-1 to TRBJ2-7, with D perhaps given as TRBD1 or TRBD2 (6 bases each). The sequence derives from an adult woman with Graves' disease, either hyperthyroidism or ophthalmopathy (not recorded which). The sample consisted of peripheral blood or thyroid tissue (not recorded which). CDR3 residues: CASSLQNREVEQYF. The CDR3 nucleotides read TGTGCCAGCTCACTCCAGAACAGGGAGGTCGAGCAGTACTTC.